The 16 T cell receptor beta chains in this list originate from one sample, sequenced in a study of graft-versus-host responses after intestinal transplantation. Here immunoSEQ multiplex PCR was the method, and the copy in TCRdb shows in-frame clones only, minus some. This table has 130,000 to 150,000 clones, 85% to 95% appearing once. These TCRs' antigens remain unknown. The sample in question was unstimulated CD4+ T cells sorted from spleen or lymph node cells, obtained before intestinal transplant. All receptors derive from a human donor who received an intestinal transplant.

This chain joins TRBV9 and TRBJ2-3, with D unresolved. Germline V gene sequence: CDR1 SGDLS, CDR2 YYNGEE. The V gene lost 0 bases and the J gene lost 1 base, with 9 bases spanning the gap. This CDR3 region has 15 residues. As DNA, the CDR3 is TGTGCCAGCAGCGTAGCCCCGGCGCGCACAGATACGCAGTATTTT. This encodes CASSVAPARTDTQYF.

V gene TRBV5-1 combines with J gene TRBJ2-2, with a possible D match to TRBD1 (5 bases). This CDR3 contains 15 residues. Germline lookup yields CDR1 SGHRS and CDR2 YFSETQ. V lost 0 bases to trimming and J lost 0 bases, with 6 bases between them. DNA for the CDR3: TGCGCCAGCAGCTTGGAGGGGACGAACACCGGGGAGCTGTTTTTT. It is translated as CASSLEGTNTGELFF.

The gene calls are TRBV7-8 and TRBJ1-1; D not resolved. The CDR3 has 13 residues. Trimming cost V 6 bases and J 1 base, with 9 bases left between them. Germline values: CDR1 SGHVS, CDR2 FQNEAQ. CDR3 loop: CASSLTKNTEAFF. In DNA form, the CDR3 reads TGTGCCAGCAGTTTGACAAAGAACACTGAAGCTTTCTTT.

J is TRBJ1-2 and V is TRBV6-1; a possible D gene is TRBD1 (5 bases). The V gene lost 7 bases and the J gene lost 6 bases, with 15 bases spanning the gap. The germline V gene encodes CDR1 MNHNS and CDR2 SASEGT. The CDR3 consists of 13 residues. The CDR3 loop is CASTQGLGHGYTF. The CDR3 bases are TGTGCCAGCACCCAGGGTTTAGGCCATGGCTACACCTTC.

The chain is built from TRBV5-1 and TRBJ2-7, with D uncertain. CDR1 and CDR2 from the germline V gene are SGHRS and YFSETQ. There are 15 residues in the CDR3. V shed 0 bases and J shed 2 bases, with 12 bases lying between them. CDR3: CASSLDGSLAYEQYF. CDR3 nucleotide sequence: TGCGCCAGCAGCTTGGACGGCAGCTTAGCCTACGAGCAGTACTTC.

This clone was detected a few times. This sample also contains other DNA sequences that code for the same CDR3. The chain recombines TRBV5-1 with TRBJ2-7, with D perhaps TRBD1 (5 bases). This CDR3 is built from 12 residues. V lost 0 bases and J lost 4, with 5 bases in between. Germline V gives CDR1 SGHRS, CDR2 YFSETQ. As DNA, the CDR3 is TGCGCCAGCAGCTTGGACAGGTACGAGCAGTACTTC. This codes for CASSLDRYEQYF.

The chain uses TRBV5-1 and TRBJ2-2; 14 positions agree with TRBD2. Germline V gene data show CDR1 as SGHRS and CDR2 as YFSETQ. With V trimmed by 4 bases and J by 5 bases, 10 bases remained unmatched. The CDR3 totals 18 residues. CDR3 in amino acids: CASSPGTSGSHYTGELFF. The CDR3 DNA follows: TGCGCCAGCAGCCCCGGGACTAGCGGGAGTCATTATACCGGGGAGCTGTTTTTT.

This clone was detected only a few times. J is TRBJ1-1 and V is TRBV5-4; TRBD1 is a possible D gene (6 bases). Germline lookup yields CDR1 SGHNT and CDR2 YYREEE (reference sequence). CDR3 length equals 15 residues. The V and J ends lost 4 bases and 1 base respectively, with 14 bases between them. Here the CDR3 reads CASSQIQGANTEAFF. CDR3 nucleotides: TGTGCCAGCAGCCAGATACAGGGAGCGAACACTGAAGCTTTCTTT.

V gene TRBV6-1 combines with J gene TRBJ1-1; TRBD1 agrees at 7 bases. Germline V gene sequence: CDR1 MNHNS, CDR2 SASEGT. V shed 4 bases, J shed 5 bases, and the junction held 7 bases outside the gene matches. The CDR3 sequence is 14 residues long. The CDR3 DNA is TGTGCCAGCAGTGGGACAGGTTCTGGAACTGAAGCTTTCTTT. It specifies CASSGTGSGTEAFF.

This chain joins TRBV19 and TRBJ1-5; D perhaps matches TRBD1 (6 bases). V was cut by 4 bases and J by 0 bases, with 10 bases left in between. CDR3 length: 15 amino acids. Per the germline V gene, CDR1 is LNHDA and CDR2 is SQIVND (reference sequence). CDR3 in amino acids: CASSTGQLSNQPQHF. In DNA, the CDR3 is TGTGCCAGTAGTACAGGACAGCTTAGCAATCAGCCCCAGCATTTT.

The J gene is TRBJ1-1, the V gene TRBV11-3, with D unclear. Germline loops: CDR1 SGHNT, CDR2 YENEEA. The CDR3 consists of 13 residues. Trimming removed 2 bases from V and 2 bases from J, with 6 bases in between. The CDR3 DNA sequence: TGTGCCAGCAGCTTAACAGCCAACACTGAAGCTTTCTTT. It yields the protein CASSLTANTEAFF.

This rearrangement joins TRBV2 to TRBJ1-2; D is possibly TRBD1 (5 bases). The CDR3 runs 13 residues. Germline V CDR1 and CDR2: SNHLY, FYNNEI. V dropped 2 bases and J dropped 7 bases, with 11 bases sitting between them. The CDR3 sequence: CASSEQGRGGYTF. CDR3 DNA sequence: TGTGCCAGCAGTGAACAGGGACGGGGTGGCTACACCTTC.

The chain recombines TRBV5-4 with TRBJ2-1; TRBD2 aligns across 11 bases. Germline V gene sequence: CDR1 SGHNT, CDR2 YYREEE (reference sequence). The V and J ends lost 3 bases and 2 bases, in that order; junction bases with no gene match: 4. This CDR3 is built from 16 residues. DNA for the CDR3: TGTGCCAGCAGCTCTAGGACTAGCGGGCCCTACAATGAGCAGTTCTTC. Translation: CASSSRTSGPYNEQFF.

This rearrangement joins TRBV28 to TRBJ2-2; either TRBD1 or TRBD2 may supply D (7 bases each). CDR1 is MDHEN, CDR2 SYDVKM, per germline. The length of the CDR3 is 15 residues. The V end lost 8 bases, the J end lost 9 bases, and 22 bases lay between the germline ends. CDR3 DNA: TGTGCCAGCCGACAGGGAGGGAATTTCGTCTGGGAGCTGTTTTTT. The encoded protein is CASRQGGNFVWELFF.

The chain employs TRBV19 and TRBJ2-7, with 8 bases aligning to TRBD1. V was clipped by 5 bases and J by 9 bases; unmatched bases: 9. The CDR3 sequence is 13 residues long. Germline V lookup: CDR1 LNHDA, CDR2 SQIVND (reference sequence). As DNA, the CDR3 is TGTGCCAGTAGTTCGGGACAGGCCCTCGTGCAGTACTTC. Translation gives CASSSGQALVQYF.

This clone was seen a few times. V and J are TRBV11-2 and TRBJ2-1; 11 nucleotides match TRBD1. The junction had 1 base not matched to a gene; V was cut back by 3 bases and J by 3 bases. Per germline, CDR1 SGHAT and CDR2 FQNNGV. This CDR3 comprises 15 residues. CDR3 sequence reads: CASSLDRGHYNEQFF. The CDR3 DNA follows: TGTGCCAGCAGCTTGGACAGGGGGCACTACAATGAGCAGTTCTTC.